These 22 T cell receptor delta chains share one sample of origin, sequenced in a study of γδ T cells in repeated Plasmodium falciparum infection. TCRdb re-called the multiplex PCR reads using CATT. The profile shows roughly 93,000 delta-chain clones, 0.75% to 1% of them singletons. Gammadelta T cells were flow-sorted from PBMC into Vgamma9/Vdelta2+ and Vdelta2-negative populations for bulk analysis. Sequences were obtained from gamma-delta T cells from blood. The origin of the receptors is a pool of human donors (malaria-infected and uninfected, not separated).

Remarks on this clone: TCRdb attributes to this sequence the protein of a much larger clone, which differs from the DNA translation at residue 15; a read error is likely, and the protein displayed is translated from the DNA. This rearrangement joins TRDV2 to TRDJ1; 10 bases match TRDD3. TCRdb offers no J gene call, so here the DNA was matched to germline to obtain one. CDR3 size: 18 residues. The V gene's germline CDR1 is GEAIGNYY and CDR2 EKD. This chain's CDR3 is CACDTAMLGDSSTDRLIF. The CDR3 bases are TGTGCCTGTGACACCGCTATGCTGGGGGATAGTAGCACCGATAGACTCATCTTT.

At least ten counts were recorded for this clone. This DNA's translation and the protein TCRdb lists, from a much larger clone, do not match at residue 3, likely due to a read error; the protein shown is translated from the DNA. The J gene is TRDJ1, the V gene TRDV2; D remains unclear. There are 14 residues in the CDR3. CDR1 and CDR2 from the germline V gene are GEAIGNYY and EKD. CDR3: CARDTVLYTDKLIF. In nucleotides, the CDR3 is TGTGCCCGTGACACCGTTTTGTACACCGATAAACTCATCTTT.

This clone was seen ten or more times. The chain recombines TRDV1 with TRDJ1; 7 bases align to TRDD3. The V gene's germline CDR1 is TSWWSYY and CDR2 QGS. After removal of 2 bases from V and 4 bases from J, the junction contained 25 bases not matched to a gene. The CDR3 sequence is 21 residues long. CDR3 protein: CALGETLIRLGPIGGFDKLIF. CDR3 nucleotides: TGTGCTCTTGGGGAAACACTTATAAGACTGGGGCCAATCGGGGGTTTCGATAAACTCATCTTT.

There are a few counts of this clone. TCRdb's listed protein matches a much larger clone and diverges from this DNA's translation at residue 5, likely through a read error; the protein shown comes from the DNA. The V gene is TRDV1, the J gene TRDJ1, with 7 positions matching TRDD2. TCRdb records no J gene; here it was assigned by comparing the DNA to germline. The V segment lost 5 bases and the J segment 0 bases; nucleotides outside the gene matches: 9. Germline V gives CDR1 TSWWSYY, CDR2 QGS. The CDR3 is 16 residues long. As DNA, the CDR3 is TGTGCTCTTGGGAATAACCTTCCTCCGGACACCGATAAACTCATCTTT. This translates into CALGNNLPPDTDKLIF.

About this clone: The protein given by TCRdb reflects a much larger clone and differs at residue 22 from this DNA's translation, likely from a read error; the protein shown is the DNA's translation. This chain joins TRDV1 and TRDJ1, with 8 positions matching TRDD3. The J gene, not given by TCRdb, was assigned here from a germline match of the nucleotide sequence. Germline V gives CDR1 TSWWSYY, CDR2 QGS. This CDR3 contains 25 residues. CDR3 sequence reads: CALGDLRPSRTYWGSPRVNTDRLIF. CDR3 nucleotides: TGTGCTCTTGGGGACCTACGGCCTTCCCGAACCTACTGGGGGTCTCCCCGCGTGAACACCGATAGACTCATCTTT.

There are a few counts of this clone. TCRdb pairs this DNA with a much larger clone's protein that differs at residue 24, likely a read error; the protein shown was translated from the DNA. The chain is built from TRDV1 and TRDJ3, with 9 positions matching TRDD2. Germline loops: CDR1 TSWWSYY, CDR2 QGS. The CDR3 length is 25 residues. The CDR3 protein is CALGEPAFLRSWGTMGSWDTRQMIF. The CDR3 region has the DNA TGTGCTCTTGGGGAACCTGCCTTCCTACGTAGTTGGGGAACGATGGGGTCCTGGGACACCCGACAGATGATTTTC.

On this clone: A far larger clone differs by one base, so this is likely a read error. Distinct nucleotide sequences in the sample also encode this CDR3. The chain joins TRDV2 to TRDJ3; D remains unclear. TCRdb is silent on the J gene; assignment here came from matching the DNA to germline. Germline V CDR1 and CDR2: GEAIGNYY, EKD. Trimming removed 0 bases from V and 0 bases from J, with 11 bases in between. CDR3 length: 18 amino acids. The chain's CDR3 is CACDTAVRSSWDTRQMFF. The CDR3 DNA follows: TGTGCCTGTGACACCGCGGTCCGGAGCTCCTGGGACACCCGACAGATGTTTTTC.

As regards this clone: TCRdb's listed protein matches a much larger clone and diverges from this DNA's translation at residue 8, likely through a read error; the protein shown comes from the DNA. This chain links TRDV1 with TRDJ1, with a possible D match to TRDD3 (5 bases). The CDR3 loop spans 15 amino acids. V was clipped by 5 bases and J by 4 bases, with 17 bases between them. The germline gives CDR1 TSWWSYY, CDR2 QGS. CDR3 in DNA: TGTGCTCTTGGGCCGTACTGGAGGACCGGCGATAAACTCATCTTT. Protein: CALGPYWRTGDKLIF.

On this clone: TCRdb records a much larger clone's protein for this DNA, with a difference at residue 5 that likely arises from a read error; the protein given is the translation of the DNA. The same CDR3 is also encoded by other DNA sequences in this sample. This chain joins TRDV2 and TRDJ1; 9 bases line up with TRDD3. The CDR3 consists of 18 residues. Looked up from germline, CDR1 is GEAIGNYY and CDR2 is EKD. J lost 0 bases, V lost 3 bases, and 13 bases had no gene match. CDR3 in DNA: TGTGCCTGTGACGCCGTGGGGGGGGATACTCTGTACACCGATAAACTCATCTTT. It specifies CACDAVGGDTLYTDKLIF.

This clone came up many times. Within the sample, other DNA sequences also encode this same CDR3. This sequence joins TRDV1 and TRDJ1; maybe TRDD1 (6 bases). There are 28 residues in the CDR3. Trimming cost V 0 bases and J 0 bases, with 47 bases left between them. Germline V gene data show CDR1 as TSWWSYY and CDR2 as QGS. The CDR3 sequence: CALGELPFPPLATKKYLRVLAYTDKLIF. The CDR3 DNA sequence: TGTGCTCTTGGGGAACTTCCGTTTCCCCCTCTGGCTACTAAGAAATATTTACGGGTCCTTGCTTACACCGATAAACTCATCTTT.

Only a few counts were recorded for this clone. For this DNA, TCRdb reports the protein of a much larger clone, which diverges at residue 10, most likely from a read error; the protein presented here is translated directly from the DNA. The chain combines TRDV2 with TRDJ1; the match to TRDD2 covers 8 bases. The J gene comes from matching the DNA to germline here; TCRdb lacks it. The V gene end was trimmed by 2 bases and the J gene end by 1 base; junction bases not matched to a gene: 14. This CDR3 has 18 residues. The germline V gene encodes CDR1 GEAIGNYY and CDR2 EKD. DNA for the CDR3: TGTGCCTGTGACAATCTTCCTACGATGCAGGGGAGCACCGATAAACTCATCTTT. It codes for CACDNLPTMQGSTDKLIF.

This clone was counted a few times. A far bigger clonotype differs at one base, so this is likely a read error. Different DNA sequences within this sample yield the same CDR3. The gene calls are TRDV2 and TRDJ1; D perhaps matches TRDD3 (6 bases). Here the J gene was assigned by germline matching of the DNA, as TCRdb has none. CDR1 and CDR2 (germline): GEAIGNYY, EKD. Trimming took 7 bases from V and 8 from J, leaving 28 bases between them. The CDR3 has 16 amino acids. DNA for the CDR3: TGTGCCTGCGACCACATTTTATCCCCGGGGCTGGGGAAACTCATCTTT. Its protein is CACDHILSPGLGKLIF.

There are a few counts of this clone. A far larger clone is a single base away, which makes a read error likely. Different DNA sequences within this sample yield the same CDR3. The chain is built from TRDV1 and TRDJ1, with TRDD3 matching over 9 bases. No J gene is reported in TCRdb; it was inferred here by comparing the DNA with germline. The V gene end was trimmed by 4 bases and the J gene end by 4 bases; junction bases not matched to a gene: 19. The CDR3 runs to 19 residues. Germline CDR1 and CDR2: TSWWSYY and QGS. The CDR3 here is CALGGFDNYVLGDIDKLIF. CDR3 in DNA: TGTGCTCTTGGGGGATTCGATAACTACGTATTGGGGGATATCGATAAACTCATCTTT.

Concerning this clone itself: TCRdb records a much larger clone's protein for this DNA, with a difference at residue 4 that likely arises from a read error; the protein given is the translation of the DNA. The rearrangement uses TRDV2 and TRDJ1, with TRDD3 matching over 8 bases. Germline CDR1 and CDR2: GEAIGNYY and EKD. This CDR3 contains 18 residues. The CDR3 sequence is CACGTILGDPRYTDKLIF. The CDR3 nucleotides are TGTGCCTGTGGCACCATCCTGGGGGACCCCCGGTACACCGATAAACTCATCTTT.

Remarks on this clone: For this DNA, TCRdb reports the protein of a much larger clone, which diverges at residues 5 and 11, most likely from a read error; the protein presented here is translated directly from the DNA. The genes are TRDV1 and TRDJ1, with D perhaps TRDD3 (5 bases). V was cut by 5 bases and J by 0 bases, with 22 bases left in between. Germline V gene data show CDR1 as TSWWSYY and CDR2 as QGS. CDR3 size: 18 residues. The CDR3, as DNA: TGTGCTCTTGGGCGAGGATATATTGGTGGGTTCTACACCGATAAACTCATCTTT. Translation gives CALGRGYIGGFYTDKLIF.

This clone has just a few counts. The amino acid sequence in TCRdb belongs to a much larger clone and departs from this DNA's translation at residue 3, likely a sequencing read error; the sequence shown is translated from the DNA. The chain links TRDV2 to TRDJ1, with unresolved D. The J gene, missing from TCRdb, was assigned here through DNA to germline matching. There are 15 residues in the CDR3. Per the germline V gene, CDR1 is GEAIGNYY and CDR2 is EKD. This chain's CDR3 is CARDTISSVGDKLIF. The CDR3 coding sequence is TGTGCCCGTGACACGATATCCTCTGTGGGCGATAAACTCATCTTT.

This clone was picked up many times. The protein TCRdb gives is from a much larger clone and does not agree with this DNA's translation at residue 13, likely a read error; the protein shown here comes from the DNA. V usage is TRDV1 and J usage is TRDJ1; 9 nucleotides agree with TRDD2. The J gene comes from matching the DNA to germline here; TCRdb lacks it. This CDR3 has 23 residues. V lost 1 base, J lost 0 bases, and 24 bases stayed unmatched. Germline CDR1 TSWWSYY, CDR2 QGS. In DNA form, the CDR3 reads TGTGCTCTTGGGGAACATTGTTGTAGGCCTTCCTACCCCTACGGGGGATACACCGATAAACTCATCTTT. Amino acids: CALGEHCCRPSYPYGGYTDKLIF.

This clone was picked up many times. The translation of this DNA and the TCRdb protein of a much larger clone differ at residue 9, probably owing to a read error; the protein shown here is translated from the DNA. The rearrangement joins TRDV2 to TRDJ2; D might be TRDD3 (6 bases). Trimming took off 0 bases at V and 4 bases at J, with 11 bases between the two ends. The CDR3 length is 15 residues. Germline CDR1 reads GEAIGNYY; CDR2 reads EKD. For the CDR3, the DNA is TGTGCCTGTGACACCGTAGGGGGACAGACAGCACAACTCTTCTTT. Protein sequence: CACDTVGGQTAQLFF.

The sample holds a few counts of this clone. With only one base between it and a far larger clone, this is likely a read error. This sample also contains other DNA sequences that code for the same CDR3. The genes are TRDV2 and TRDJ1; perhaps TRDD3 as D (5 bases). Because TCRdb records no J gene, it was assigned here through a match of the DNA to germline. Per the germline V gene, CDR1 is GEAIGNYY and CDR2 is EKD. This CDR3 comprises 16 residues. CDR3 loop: CACDTLSPGGTDKLIF. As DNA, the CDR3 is TGTGCCTGCGACACCCTCTCCCCGGGGGGCACCGATAAACTCATCTTT.

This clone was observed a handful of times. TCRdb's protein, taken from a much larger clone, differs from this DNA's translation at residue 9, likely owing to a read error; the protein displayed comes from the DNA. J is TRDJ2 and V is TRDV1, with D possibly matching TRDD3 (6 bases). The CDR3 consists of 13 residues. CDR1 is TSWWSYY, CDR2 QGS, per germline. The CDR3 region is CALWGGLTVQLFF. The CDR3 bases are TGTGCTCTTTGGGGGGGACTGACAGTACAACTCTTCTTT.

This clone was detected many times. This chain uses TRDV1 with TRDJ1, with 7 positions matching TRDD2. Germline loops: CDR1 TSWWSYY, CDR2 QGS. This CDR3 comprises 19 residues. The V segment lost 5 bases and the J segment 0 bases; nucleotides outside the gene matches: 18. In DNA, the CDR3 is TGTGCTCTTGGGAAGCCACTACCTTTCCTACGGATCAACACCGATAAACTCATCTTT. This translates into CALGKPLPFLRINTDKLIF.

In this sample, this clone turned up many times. The CDR3: CACARPSPSIYWGIEYTDKLIF. The CDR3 nucleotides are TGTGCCTGTGCCCGACCTTCCCCTTCTATATATTGGGGGATAGAGTACACCGATAAACTCATCTTT. The rearrangement links TRDV2 to TRDJ1; 9 bases are a match to TRDD3. CDR1 is GEAIGNYY, CDR2 EKD, per germline. The V and J ends lost 5 bases and 0 bases, in that order; junction bases with no gene match: 27. The CDR3 length is 22 residues.